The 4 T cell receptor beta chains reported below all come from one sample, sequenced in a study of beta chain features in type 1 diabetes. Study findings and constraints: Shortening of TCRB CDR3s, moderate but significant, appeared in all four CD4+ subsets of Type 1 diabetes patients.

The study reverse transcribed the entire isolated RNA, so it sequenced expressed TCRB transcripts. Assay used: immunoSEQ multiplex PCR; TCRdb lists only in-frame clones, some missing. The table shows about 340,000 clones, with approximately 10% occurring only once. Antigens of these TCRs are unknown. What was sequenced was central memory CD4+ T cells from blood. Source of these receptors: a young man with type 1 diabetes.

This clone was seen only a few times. The CDR3: CASSFTGRGDLGQTQYF. CDR3 DNA sequence: TGTGCCAGCAGTTTTACTGGGCGGGGGGACCTCGGCCAGACCCAGTACTTC. V usage is TRBV7-8 and J usage is TRBJ2-5, with 8 bases that match TRBD2. V trimming: 6 bases; J trimming: 6 bases; junction bases outside the gene matches: 18. The CDR3 totals 17 residues. CDR1 and CDR2 (germline): SGHVS, FQNEAQ.

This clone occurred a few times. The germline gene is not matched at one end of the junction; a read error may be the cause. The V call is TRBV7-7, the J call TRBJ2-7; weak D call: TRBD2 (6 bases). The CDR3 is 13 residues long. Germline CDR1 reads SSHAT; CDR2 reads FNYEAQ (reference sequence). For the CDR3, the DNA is TGTGCTAGCAGCTTAGGATCGGGGAGGGAGCAGTACTTC. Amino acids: CASSLGSGREQYF. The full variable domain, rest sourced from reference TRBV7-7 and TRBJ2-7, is GAGVSQSPRYKVTKRGQDVTLRCDPISSHATLYWYQQALGQGPEFLTYFNYEAQPDKSGLPSDRFSAERPEGSISTLTIQRTEQRDSAMYRCASSLGSGREQYFGPGTRLTVT.

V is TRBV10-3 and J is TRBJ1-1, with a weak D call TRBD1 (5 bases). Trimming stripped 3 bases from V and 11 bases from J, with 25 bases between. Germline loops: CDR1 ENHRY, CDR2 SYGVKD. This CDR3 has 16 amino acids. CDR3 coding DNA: TGTGCCATCAGTGACCCGTCGGTAGGGACCAATTACCTTGCTTTCTTT. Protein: CAISDPSVGTNYLAFF.

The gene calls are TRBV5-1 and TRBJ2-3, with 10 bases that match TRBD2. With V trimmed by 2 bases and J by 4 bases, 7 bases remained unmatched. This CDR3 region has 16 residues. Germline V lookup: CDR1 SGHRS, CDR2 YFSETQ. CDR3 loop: CASSLALAGVADTQYF. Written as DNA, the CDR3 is TGCGCCAGCAGCTTAGCTCTAGCGGGGGTTGCAGATACGCAGTATTTT.